This TCR beta chain stems from a study of T-cell memory formation after mild COVID-19 (dated by TCRdb to 2020 to 2022). Broadly, across the study: TCR sequence clusters from the two donors were found to be largely donor specific. The cohort was made up of two young adult volunteers, one female and one male, who were previously healthy. Longitudinal TCRalpha and TCRbeta repertoire sequencing tracked T-cell clones expanding and contracting after mild COVID-19 in two donors.

Ficoll-Paque density gradient centrifugation was used to isolate PBMCs. Sequencing relied on an Illumina NovaSeq 6000. Using 5'RACE with constant-segment primers, TCRalpha and TCRbeta cDNA libraries were constructed, with sample barcodes and unique molecular identifiers added in the process. RNA was extracted from every sample with Trizol reagent. Library amplification was performed in two PCR steps, and a second sample barcode and Illumina TruSeq adapters were introduced in the second step. Sequencing of the libraries was done on an Illumina NovaSeq, producing 2 x 150 bp paired-end reads. Per the authors' processing: Reads were demultiplexed and collapsed into UMI-guided consensus sequences with migec v1.2.7. Using mixcr v2.1.11, the UMI consensuses were aligned to TRA and TRB V and J templates and assembled into clonotypes. Expanded or contracted clonotypes were those called significant by both edgeR and NoisET, with noise models trained on biological replicates. For edgeR calls, the thresholds were a false discovery rate-adjusted p below 0.01 and a log2 fold-change of 1. PCA with hierarchical clustering of max-normalized trajectories of the 1000 most abundant clonotypes was used as exploratory dynamics analysis. Separately sequenced CD4+ and CD8+ repertoires were used to assign a CD4 or CD8 phenotype to each responding clone. TCRdb handled the public reads itself, with Q25 trimming in fastp and clone calling in MiXCR, and kept productive beta chains. One record per CDR3 amino acid sequence lists the most common genes and DNA. V and J calls and clone size were set by TCRdb, not the authors. A total of roughly 280,000 distinct CDR3 sequences appear in this sample, around 8% of them only once. About 22% of the sample comes from the top ten.

Overall study results and their limits: Contracting CD4+ clones appeared mostly in the CM and EM memory subsets, whereas CD8+ clones were enriched in EMRA. Only a couple of mild cases were covered by the study, and larger cohorts that include severe cases with pre-infection samples were considered necessary. The detection of some responding clones in pre-infection memory suggests that pre-existing cross-reactive memory T cells joined the SARS-CoV-2 response. The second-wave clones that peaked on day 37 were not confirmed to be SARS-CoV-2 specific. From day 15 to 85, contracting clones showed balanced CD4/CD8 phenotypes, whereas a second wave of clones that expanded from day 15 to 37 leaned towards CD4+.

The CDR3 holds 12 amino acids from the cysteine to the phenylalanine. Just the 36-base CDR3 DNA is kept, in frame starting at base 1. V drops 5 bases and J drops 0 bases, leaving 5 bases in between. This clonotype was seen a handful of times. Its antigen remains unidentified. No quality values exist for individual bases; no much larger clone is one base distant. The sample was PBMCs or a T cell subset sorted from them (not recorded which). The rearranged chain carries TRBV12-3 or TRBV12-4 and TRBJ2-7; there is no confident call for the D gene. The receptor was derived from a man younger than 35 who had mild COVID-19 (a few samples of this study predate the infection). The sample titles of this study are shuffled in the database, so cell type and time point are left out; the donor was told from shared clones. The sequenced DNA: TGTGCCAGCAGTGCGGCCTCCTACGAGCAGTACTTC. The translation is CASSAASYEQYF.